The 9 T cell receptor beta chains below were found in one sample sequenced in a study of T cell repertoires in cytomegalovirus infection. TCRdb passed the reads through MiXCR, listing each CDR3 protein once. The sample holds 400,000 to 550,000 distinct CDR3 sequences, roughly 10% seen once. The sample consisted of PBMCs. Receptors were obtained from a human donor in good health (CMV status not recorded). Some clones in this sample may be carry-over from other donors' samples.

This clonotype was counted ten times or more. This chain's CDR3 is CASSQVLAGSYEQYF. The DNA for the CDR3 is TGCGCCAGCAGCCAAGTACTAGCGGGTTCCTACGAGCAGTACTTC. The V and J genes are TRBV4-1 and TRBJ2-7, with 9 bases that match TRBD2. The ends lost 1 base at V and 1 base at J; junction bases unmatched: 2. The CDR3 sequence is 15 residues long. Germline V lookup: CDR1 MGHRA, CDR2 YSYEKL.

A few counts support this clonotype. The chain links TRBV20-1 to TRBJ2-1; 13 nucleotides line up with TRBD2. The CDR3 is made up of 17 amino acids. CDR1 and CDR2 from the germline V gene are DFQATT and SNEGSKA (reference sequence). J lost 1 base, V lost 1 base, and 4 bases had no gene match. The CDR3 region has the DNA TGCAGTGCTAGAGGACTAGCGGGGGGCTTATCCTACAATGAGCAGTTCTTC. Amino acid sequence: CSARGLAGGLSYNEQFF.

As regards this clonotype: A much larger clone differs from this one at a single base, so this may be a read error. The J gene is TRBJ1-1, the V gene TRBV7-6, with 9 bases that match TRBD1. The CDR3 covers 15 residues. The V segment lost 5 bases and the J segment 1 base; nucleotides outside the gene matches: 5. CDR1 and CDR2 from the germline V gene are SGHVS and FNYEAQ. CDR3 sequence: CASSHHRGQNTEAFF. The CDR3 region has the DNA TGTGCCAGCAGCCACCACAGGGGGCAGAACACTGAAGCTTTCTTT.

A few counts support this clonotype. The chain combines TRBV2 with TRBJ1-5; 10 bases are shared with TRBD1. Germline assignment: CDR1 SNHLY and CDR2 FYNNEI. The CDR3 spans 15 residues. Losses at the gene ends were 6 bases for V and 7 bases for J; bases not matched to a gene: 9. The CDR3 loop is CASSGTGEGRQPQHF. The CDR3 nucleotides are TGTGCCAGCAGCGGGACAGGGGAGGGGCGGCAGCCCCAGCATTTT.

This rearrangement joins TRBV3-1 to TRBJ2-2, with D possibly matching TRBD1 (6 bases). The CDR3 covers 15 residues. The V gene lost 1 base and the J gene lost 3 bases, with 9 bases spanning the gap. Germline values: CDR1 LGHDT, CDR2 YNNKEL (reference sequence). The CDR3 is CASSQGWGHTGELFF. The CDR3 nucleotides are TGTGCCAGCAGCCAAGGGTGGGGGCACACCGGGGAGCTGTTTTTT.

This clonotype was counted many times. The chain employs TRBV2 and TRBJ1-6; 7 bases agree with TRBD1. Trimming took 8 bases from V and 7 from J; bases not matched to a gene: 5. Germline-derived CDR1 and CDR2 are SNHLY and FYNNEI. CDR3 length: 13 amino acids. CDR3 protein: CASSPDRNSPLHF. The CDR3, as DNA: TGTGCCAGCTCACCGGACAGGAATTCACCCCTCCACTTT.

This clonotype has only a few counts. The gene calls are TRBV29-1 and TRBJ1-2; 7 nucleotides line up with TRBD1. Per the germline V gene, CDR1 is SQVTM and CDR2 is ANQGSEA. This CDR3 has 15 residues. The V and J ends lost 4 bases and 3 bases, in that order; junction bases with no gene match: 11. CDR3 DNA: TGCAGCGTTGCCCCTTTCCGACAGGGTGACTATGGCTACACCTTC. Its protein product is CSVAPFRQGDYGYTF. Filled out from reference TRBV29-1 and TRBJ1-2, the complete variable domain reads SAVISQKPSRDICQRGTSLTIQCQVDSQVTMMFWYRQQPGQSLTLIATANQGSEATYESGFVIDKFPISRPNLTFSTLTVSNMSPEDSSIYLCSVAPFRQGDYGYTFGSGTRLTVV.

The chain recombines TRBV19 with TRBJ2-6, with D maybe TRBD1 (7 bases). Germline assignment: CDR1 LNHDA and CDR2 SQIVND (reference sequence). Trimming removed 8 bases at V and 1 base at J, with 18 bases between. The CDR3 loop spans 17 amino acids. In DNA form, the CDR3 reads TGTGCCAGTGGTGGAGGGGGCTTAAGGTCTGGGGCCAACGTCCTGACTTTC. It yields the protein CASGGGGLRSGANVLTF.

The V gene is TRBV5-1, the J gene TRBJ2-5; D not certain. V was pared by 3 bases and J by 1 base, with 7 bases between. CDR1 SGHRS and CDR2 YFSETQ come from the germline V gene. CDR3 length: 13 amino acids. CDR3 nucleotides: TGCGCCAGCAGCTACTATTCCCAAGAGACCCAGTACTTC. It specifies CASSYYSQETQYF.